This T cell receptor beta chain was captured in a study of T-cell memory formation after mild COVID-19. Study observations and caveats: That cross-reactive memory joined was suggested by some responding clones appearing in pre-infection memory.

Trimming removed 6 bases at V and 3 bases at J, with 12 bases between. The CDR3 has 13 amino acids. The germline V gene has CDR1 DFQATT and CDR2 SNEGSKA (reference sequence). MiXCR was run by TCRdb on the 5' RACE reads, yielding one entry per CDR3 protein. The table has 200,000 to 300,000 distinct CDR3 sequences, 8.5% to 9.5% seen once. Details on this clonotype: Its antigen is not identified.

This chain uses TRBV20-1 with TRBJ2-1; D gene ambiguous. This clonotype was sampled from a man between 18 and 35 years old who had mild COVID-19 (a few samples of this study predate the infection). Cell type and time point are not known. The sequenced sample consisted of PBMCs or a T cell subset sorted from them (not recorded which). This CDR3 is CSARRPIYNEQFF. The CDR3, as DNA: TGCAGTGCGAGACGTCCTATCTACAATGAGCAGTTCTTC.